Listed here is a single TCR beta chain. This record belongs to a study of blood T cell repertoires in COVID-19. Across the study: Acute-phase and convalescent COVID-19 samples originated in the United States, Italy and Spain. PBMCs, B-cell-depleted T cells, or T cells provided the cDNA or gDNA that made up the material.

Authors' analysis steps: How many nucleated cells were present was estimated from reference gene primer amplification. Assay used: immunoSEQ multiplex PCR; TCRdb lists only in-frame clones, some missing. V and J calls and clone size come straight from that table; D and trimming were deduced from the DNA. This sample carries some 140,000 clones, roughly four fifths of them seen once, and the ten largest clones take more than 10%. This CDR3 has 15 residues. Germline V gene sequence: CDR1 SGHAT, CDR2 FQNNGV. Losses at the gene ends were 5 bases for V and 4 bases for J; bases not matched to a gene: 7. What was sequenced was peripheral blood. This receptor was taken from a human donor in a cohort sampled during active COVID-19. This chain connects TRBV11-2 to TRBJ2-1; 8 bases are shared with TRBD2. DNA for the CDR3: TGTGCCAGCAGCCTAAGCGGGGGAGAGTACAATGAGCAGTTCTTC. Its translation: CASSLSGGEYNEQFF.